The 14 T cell receptor beta chains given below trace back to one sample, sequenced in a study of CD4 T cells in relation to SARS-CoV-2 and coronaviruses. Generated by immunoSEQ multiplex PCR, the TCRdb table keeps only in-frame clones and is missing some. This table has approximately 50,000 clones, around 90% appearing once. Sequencing was carried out using naive CD4+ T cells from PBMCs. Subset indicated: naive CD4+ T cells isolated by negative enrichment. These receptors all come from an adult with COVID-19.

This chain connects TRBV18 to TRBJ2-2; TRBD1 aligns across 8 bases. CDR3 size: 15 residues. V lost 3 bases, J lost 5 bases, and 5 bases stayed unmatched. The germline gives CDR1 KGHSH, CDR2 LQKENI. The CDR3 reads CASSPLRGQTGELFF. The CDR3 nucleotides read TGTGCCAGCTCACCTCTCAGGGGGCAGACCGGGGAGCTGTTTTTT.

V gene TRBV5-1 combines with J gene TRBJ1-2, with TRBD1 as a possible D gene (5 bases). V gave up 0 bases and J gave up 5 bases, with 11 bases separating them. The CDR3 is 14 amino acids. Germline V gene sequence: CDR1 SGHRS, CDR2 YFSETQ. The DNA of the CDR3 is TGCGCCAGCAGCTTGGTGCCAGGGTTATATGGCTACACCTTC. This encodes CASSLVPGLYGYTF.

This clone has a handful of counts. The chain joins TRBV3-1 (or the pseudogene TRBV3-2) to TRBJ1-2; 8 bases fit TRBD1. This CDR3 contains 13 residues. V dropped 1 base and J dropped 5; count of bases not matched to a gene: 0. Germline V lookup: CDR1 LGHDT, CDR2 YNNKEL (reference sequence). This CDR3 is CASSQGQGYGYTF. CDR3 sequence (DNA): TGTGCCAGCAGCCAAGGACAGGGGTATGGCTACACCTTC.

The V and J genes are TRBV9 and TRBJ2-2; 8 bases match TRBD1. Losses at the gene ends were 2 bases for V and 4 bases for J; bases not matched to a gene: 4. CDR1 and CDR2 from the germline V gene are SGDLS and YYNGEE. CDR3 length: 15 residues. The CDR3 nucleotides are TGTGCCAGCAGCGTCGGGACAGGAAGCACCGGGGAGCTGTTTTTT. Protein product: CASSVGTGSTGELFF.

The chain combines TRBV18 with TRBJ1-2, with a weak D call TRBD1 (6 bases). The germline V gene has CDR1 KGHSH and CDR2 LQKENI. CDR3 size: 13 residues. V was trimmed by 2 bases and J by 2 bases, leaving 6 bases between them. This CDR3 reads CASSPGQNYGYTF. The CDR3 bases are TGTGCCAGCTCACCAGGACAGAACTATGGCTACACCTTC.

The CDR3: CASSQGAFLLNSLSQYF. The CDR3 region has the DNA TGTGCCAGCAGCCAAGGAGCTTTTTTATTGAACAGCCTATCGCAGTATTTT. The chain couples TRBV3-1 (or the pseudogene TRBV3-2) to TRBJ2-3; D gene uncertain. This CDR3 is 17 amino acids long. Deletions cut 1 base from V and 10 bases from J, with 24 bases between. Germline V CDR1 and CDR2: LGHDT, YNNKEL (reference sequence).

This clone was recorded once. The chain couples TRBV28 to TRBJ2-3; no firm D call. Germline V lookup: CDR1 MDHEN, CDR2 SYDVKM. Trimming removed 1 base at V and 4 bases at J, with 3 bases between. CDR3 size: 12 residues. This CDR3 is CASSLSSDTQYF. CDR3 sequence (DNA): TGTGCCAGCAGTTTATCTTCAGATACGCAGTATTTT.

The chain uses TRBV19 and TRBJ2-1, with 8 bases lining up with TRBD2. The length of the CDR3 is 15 residues. Unmatched junction bases numbered 5, after V lost 7 bases and J lost 0 bases. Germline V gene data show CDR1 as LNHDA and CDR2 as SQIVND (reference sequence). The CDR3, as DNA: TGTGCCAGTACCCCGCTAGCGGGCTCCTACAATGAGCAGTTCTTC. Amino acids: CASTPLAGSYNEQFF.

This sequence joins TRBV29-1 and TRBJ2-5; 9 positions match TRBD1. The CDR3 has 14 amino acids. Trimming at V came to 0 bases and at J to 7 bases, leaving 6 bases not matched to a gene. Germline V gene sequence: CDR1 SQVTM, CDR2 ANQGSEA. The CDR3 protein is CSVEENRGQGTQYF. Written as DNA, the CDR3 is TGCAGCGTTGAAGAGAACAGGGGGCAGGGGACCCAGTACTTC.

Points on this clone: At one end, the junction sequence differs from germline, possibly due to a read error. The CDR3 region is CASSNSDTQYF. The CDR3 DNA is TGTGCCAGCAGTAACTCAGATACGCAGTATTTT. The chain combines TRBV6-2 or TRBV6-3 with TRBJ2-3; D unresolved. Germline-derived CDR1 and CDR2 are MNHEY and SVGEGT. The CDR3 is 11 amino acids.

This clone was counted a single time. The rearrangement uses TRBV19 and TRBJ2-3, with D possibly being TRBD2 (6 bases). V was shortened by 3 bases and J by 3 bases, with 16 bases between the two germline ends. Germline CDR1 is LNHDA and CDR2 is SQIVND (reference sequence). The CDR3 consists of 16 residues. As DNA, the CDR3 is TGTGCCAGTAGTATTCGTGGCGGCGGGACGACAGATACGCAGTATTTT. Protein: CASSIRGGGTTDTQYF.

The V gene is TRBV7-9, the J gene TRBJ1-1; the D gene is possibly TRBD1 (5 bases). The V and J ends lost 4 bases and 7 bases respectively, with 16 bases between them. CDR1 is SEHNR, CDR2 FQNEAQ, per germline (reference sequence). This CDR3 has 14 residues. CDR3 coding DNA: TGTGCCAGCAGCTCCGGATGGGGGGTCGGTGAAGCTTTCTTT. Amino acid sequence: CASSSGWGVGEAFF.

The J gene is TRBJ1-4, the V gene TRBV23-1; tentative D call: TRBD1 (5 bases). TRBV23-1 is identified as an open reading frame with a role that is uncertain. Trimming cost V 3 bases and J 6 bases, with 11 bases left between them. The CDR3 contains 14 residues. This CDR3 is CASSHAGRDEKLFF. In nucleotides, the CDR3 is TGCGCCAGCAGTCACGCAGGGCGGGATGAAAAACTGTTTTTT.

This chain connects TRBV18 to TRBJ2-3; D is perhaps TRBD2 (5 bases). The CDR3 has 15 residues. Trimming pared 2 bases from V and 2 bases from J, leaving 11 bases between. Germline V gives CDR1 KGHSH, CDR2 LQKENI. The CDR3 DNA reads as TGTGCCAGCTCACCAGAAGCGGCCTTCACAGATACGCAGTATTTT. It yields the protein CASSPEAAFTDTQYF.